This T cell receptor beta chain was identified in a study of cytotoxic CD8 clonotypes in ibrutinib-treated CLL. Libraries were prepared by immunoSEQ multiplex PCR; TCRdb keeps only in-frame clonotypes and omits some of them. The sample yields about 60,000 clones, 55% to 65% seen once. Deletions cut 1 base from V and 3 bases from J, with 6 bases between. The CDR3 has 13 amino acids. The germline CDR1 and CDR2 sequences are MGHRA and YSYEKL. The sequence came from a human donor with chronic lymphocytic leukemia. The rearrangement uses TRBV4-1 and TRBJ2-5; D not certain. Here the sequenced sample was PBMCs, taken after 24 months of ibrutinib treatment. The CDR3 coding sequence is TGCGCCAGCAGCCAAGGTGGAAAAGAGACCCAGTACTTC. Its protein product is CASSQGGKETQYF.